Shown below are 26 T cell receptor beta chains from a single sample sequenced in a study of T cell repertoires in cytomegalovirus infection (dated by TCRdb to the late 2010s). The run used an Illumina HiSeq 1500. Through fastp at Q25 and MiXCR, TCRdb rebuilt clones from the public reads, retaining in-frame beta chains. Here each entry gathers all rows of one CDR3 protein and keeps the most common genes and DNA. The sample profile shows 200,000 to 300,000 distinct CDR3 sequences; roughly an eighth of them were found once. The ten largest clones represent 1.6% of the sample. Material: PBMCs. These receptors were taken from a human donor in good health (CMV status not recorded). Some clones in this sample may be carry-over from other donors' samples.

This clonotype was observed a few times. The CDR3 nucleotides are TGCGCCAGCAGCCAAGACGGTCCGCGGGGGGACTCCTACGAGCAGTACTTC. Translated, it gives CASSQDGPRGDSYEQYF. The chain is built from TRBV4-3 and TRBJ2-7; 8 bases match TRBD2. The CDR3 has 17 residues. Unmatched junction bases numbered 7, after V lost 0 bases and J lost 0 bases. CDR1 is LGHNA and CDR2 is YSLEER in the germline V gene.

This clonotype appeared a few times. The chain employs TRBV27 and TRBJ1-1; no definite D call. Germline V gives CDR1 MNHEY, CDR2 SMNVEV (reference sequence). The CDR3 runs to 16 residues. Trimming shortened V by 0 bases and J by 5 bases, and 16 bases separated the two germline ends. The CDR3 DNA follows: TGTGCCAGCAGTTTATCGGGGATGGGTACACTAACTGAAGCTTTCTTT. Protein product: CASSLSGMGTLTEAFF.

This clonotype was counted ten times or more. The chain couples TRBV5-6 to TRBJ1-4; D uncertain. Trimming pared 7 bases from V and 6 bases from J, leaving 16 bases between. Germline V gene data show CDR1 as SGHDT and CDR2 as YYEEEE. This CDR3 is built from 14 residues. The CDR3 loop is CASSLKGGDEKLFF. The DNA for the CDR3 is TGTGCCAGCTCTCTTAAAGGAGGTGATGAAAAACTGTTTTTT.

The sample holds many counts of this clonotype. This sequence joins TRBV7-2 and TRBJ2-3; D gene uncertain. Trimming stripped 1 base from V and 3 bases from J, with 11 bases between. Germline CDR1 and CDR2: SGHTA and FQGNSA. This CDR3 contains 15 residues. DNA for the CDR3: TGTGCCAGCAGCTTAGGTATCCTGTTGACAGATACGCAGTATTTT. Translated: CASSLGILLTDTQYF. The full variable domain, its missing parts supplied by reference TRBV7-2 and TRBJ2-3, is GAGVSQSPSNKVTEKGKDVELRCDPISGHTALYWYRQSLGQGLEFLIYFQGNSAPDKSGLPSDRFSAERTGGSVSTLTIQRTQQEDSAVYLCASSLGILLTDTQYFGPGTRLTVL.

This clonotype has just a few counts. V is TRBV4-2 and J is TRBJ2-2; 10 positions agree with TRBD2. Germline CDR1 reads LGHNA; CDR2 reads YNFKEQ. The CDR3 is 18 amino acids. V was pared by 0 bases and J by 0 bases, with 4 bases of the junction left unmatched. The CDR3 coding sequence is TGTGCCAGCAGCCAAGAAGGGAGCGGGAGGGCGAACACCGGGGAGCTGTTTTTT. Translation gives CASSQEGSGRANTGELFF.

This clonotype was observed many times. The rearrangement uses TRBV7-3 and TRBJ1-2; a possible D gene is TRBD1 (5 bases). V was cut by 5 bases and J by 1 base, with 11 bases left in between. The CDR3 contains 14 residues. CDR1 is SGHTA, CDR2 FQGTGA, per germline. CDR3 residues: CASSEGPINYGYTF. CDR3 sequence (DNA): TGTGCCAGCAGCGAGGGACCGATTAACTATGGCTACACCTTC.

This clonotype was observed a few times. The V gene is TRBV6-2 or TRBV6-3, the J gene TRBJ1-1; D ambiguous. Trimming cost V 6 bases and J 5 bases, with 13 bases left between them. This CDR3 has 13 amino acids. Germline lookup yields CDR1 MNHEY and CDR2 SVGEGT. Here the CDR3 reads CASRLGRGTEAFF. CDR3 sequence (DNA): TGTGCCAGCAGACTGGGCCGCGGGACTGAAGCTTTCTTT.

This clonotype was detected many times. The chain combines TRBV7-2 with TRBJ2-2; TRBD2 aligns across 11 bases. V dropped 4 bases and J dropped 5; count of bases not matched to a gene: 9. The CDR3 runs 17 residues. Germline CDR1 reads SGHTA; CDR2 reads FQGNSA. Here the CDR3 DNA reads TGTGCCAGCAGCTCCCGATCAACTAGCGGGAGTACCGGGGAGCTGTTTTTT. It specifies CASSSRSTSGSTGELFF.

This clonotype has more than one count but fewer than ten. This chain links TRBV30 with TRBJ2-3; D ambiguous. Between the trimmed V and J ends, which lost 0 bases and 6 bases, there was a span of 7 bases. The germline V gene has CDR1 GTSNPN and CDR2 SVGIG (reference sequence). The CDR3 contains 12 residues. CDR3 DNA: TGTGCCTGGAGTGTACTACCGGATACGCAGTATTTT. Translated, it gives CAWSVLPDTQYF.

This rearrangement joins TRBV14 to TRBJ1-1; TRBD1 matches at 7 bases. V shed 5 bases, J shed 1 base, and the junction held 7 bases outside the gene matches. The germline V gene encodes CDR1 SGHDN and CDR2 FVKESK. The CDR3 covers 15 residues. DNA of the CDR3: TGTGCCAGCAGCGTTCGGACAGGCCGGAACACTGAAGCTTTCTTT. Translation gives CASSVRTGRNTEAFF.

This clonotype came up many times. This CDR3 is CASSYPTGVPLEDTQYF. CDR3 sequence (DNA): TGTGCCAGCAGTTACCCAACAGGGGTCCCTTTGGAAGATACGCAGTATTTT. The chain employs TRBV6-2 or TRBV6-3 and TRBJ2-3; 7 bases fit TRBD1. The CDR3 sequence is 17 residues long. Germline CDR1 and CDR2: MNHEY and SVGEGT. With V trimmed by 2 bases and J by 5 bases, 13 bases remained unmatched.

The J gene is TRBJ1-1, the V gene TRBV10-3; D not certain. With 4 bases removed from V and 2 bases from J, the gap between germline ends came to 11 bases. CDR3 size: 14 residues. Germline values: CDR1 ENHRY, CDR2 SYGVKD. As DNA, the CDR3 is TGTGCCATCAGTGCCGTGAGACTTAACACTGAAGCTTTCTTT. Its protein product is CAISAVRLNTEAFF.

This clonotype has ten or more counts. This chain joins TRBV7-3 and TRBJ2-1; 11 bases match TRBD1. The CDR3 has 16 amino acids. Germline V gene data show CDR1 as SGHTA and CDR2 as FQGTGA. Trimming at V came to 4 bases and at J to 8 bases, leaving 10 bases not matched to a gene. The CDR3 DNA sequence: TGTGCCAGCAGCTCCATGCGGACAGGGGGCAGCGATGAGCAGTTCTTC. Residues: CASSSMRTGGSDEQFF.

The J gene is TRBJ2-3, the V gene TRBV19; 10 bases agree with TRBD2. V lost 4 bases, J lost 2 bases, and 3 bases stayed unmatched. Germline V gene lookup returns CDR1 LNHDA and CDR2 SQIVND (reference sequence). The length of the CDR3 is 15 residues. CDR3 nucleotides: TGTGCCAGTAGTAAAGGACTAGCGGTCACAGATACGCAGTATTTT. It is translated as CASSKGLAVTDTQYF.

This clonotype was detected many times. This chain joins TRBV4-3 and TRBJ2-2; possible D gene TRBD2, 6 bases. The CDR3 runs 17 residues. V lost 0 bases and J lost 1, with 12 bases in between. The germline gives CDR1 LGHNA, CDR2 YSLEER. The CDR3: CASSQDNGGMNTGELFF. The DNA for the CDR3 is TGCGCCAGCAGCCAAGATAATGGCGGGATGAACACCGGGGAGCTGTTTTTT.

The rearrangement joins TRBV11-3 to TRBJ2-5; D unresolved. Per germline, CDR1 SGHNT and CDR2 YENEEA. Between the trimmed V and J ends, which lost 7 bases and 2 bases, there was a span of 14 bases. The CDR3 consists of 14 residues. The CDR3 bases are TGTGCCAGCACCCTCCAGAACTTACAAGAGACCCAGTACTTC. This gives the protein CASTLQNLQETQYF.

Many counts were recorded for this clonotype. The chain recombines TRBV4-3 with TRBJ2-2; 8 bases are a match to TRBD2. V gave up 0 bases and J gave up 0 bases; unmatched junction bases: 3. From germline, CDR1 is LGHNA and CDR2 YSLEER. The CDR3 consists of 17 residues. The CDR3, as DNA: TGCGCCAGCAGCCAAGATAAAGCGGGGGCGAACACCGGGGAGCTGTTTTTT. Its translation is CASSQDKAGANTGELFF.

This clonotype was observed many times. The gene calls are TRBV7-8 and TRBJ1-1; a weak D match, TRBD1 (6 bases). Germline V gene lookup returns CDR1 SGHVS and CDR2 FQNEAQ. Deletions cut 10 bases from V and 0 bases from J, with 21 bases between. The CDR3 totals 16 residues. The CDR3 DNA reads TGTGCCATCGCGCAGGGGTTGAGGAAGATGAACACTGAAGCTTTCTTT. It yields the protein CAIAQGLRKMNTEAFF.

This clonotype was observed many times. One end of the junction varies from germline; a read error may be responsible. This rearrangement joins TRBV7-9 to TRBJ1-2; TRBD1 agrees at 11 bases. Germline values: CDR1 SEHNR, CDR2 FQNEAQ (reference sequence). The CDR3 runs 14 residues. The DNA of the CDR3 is TGTGCCAGCAGCTTAGGTTCGGACAGGGGGCGAAGGCTCTTC. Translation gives CASSLGSDRGRRLF.

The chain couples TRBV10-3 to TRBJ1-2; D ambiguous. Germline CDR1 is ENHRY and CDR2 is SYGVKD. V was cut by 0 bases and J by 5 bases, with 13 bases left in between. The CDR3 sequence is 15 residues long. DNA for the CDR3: TGTGCCATCAGTGAGTCGACTGCCGGGGTGTATGGCTACACCTTC. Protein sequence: CAISESTAGVYGYTF.

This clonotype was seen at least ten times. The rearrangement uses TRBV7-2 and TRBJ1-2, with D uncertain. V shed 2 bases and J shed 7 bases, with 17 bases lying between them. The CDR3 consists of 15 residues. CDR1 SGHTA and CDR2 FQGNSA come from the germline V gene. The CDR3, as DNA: TGTGCCAGCAGCTTAAAATGGTCAGGAGAGGTTGGCTACACCTTC. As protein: CASSLKWSGEVGYTF.

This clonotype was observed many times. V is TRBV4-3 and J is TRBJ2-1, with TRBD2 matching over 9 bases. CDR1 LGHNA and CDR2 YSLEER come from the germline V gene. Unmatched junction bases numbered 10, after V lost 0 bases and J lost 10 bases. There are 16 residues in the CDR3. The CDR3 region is CASSQDGGGRAREQFF. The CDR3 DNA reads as TGCGCCAGCAGCCAAGATGGGGGCGGGAGGGCCCGGGAGCAGTTCTTC.

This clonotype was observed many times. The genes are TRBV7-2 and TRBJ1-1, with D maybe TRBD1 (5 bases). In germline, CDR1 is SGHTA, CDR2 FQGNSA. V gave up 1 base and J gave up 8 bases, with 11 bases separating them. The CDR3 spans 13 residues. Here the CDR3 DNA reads TGTGCCAGCAGCTTAGGGGGCAGTATAGAAGCTTTCTTT. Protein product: CASSLGGSIEAFF.

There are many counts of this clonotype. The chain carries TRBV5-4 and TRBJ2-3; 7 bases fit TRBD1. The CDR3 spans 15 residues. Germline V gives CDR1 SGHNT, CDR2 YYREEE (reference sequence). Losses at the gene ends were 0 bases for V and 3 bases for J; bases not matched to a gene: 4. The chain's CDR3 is CASSLDPGGTDTQYF. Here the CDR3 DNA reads TGTGCCAGCAGCTTGGACCCAGGGGGAACAGATACGCAGTATTTT.

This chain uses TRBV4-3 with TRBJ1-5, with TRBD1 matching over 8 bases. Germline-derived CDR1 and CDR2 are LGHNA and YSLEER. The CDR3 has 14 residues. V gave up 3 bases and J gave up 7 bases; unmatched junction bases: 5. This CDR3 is CASSQFTGGQPQHF. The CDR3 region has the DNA TGCGCCAGCAGCCAGTTTACAGGGGGACAGCCCCAGCATTTT.

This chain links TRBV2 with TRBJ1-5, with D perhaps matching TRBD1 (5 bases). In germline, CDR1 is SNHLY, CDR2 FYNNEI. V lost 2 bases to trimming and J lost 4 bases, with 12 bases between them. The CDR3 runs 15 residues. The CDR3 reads CASSERAGRNQPQHF. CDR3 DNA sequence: TGTGCCAGCAGTGAAAGGGCAGGGCGGAATCAGCCCCAGCATTTT.